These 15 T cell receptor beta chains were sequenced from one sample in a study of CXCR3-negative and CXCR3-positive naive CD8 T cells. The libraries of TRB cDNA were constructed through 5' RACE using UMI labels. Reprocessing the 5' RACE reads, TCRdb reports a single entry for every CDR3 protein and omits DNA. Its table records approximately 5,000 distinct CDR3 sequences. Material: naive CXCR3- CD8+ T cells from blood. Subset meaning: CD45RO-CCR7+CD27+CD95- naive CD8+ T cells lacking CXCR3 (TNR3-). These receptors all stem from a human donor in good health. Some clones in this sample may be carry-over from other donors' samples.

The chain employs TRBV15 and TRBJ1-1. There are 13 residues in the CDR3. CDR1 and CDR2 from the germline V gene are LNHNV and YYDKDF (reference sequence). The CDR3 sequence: CATSRRRDTEAFF.

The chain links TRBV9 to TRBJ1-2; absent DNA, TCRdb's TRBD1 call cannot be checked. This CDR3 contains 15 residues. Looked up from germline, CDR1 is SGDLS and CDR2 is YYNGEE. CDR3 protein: CASSVDGRPAYGYTF.

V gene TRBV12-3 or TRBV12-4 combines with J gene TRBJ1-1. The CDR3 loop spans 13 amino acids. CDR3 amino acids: CARSLHLTTEAFF.

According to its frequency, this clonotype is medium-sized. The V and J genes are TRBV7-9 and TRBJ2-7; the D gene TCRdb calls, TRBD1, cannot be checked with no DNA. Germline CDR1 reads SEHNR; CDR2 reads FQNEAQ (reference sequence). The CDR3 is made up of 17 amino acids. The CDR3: CASSLASGKRPGYEQYF.

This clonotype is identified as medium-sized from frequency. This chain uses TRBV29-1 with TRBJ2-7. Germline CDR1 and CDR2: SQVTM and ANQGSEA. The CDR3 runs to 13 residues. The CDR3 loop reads CSVVSGSSYEQYF.

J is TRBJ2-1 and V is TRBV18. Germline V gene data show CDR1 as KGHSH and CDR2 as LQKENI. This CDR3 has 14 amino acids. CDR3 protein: CASSRAGSYNEQFF. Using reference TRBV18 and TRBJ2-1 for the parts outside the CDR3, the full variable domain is NAGVMQNPRHLVRRRGQEARLRCSPMKGHSHVYWYRQLPEEGLKFMVYLQKENIIDESGMPKERFSAEFPKEGPSILRIQQVVRGDSAAYFCASSRAGSYNEQFFGPGTRLTVL.

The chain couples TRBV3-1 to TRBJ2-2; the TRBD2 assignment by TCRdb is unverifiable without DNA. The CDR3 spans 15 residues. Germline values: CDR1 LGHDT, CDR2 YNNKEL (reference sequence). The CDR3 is CASSQIAGGSGELFF.

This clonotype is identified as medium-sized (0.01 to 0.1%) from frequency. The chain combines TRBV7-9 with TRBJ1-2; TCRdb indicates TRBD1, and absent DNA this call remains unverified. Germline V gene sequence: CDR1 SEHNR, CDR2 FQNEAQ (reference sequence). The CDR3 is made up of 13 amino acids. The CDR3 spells CASSLGTGDGYTF.

CDR3: CASSTPPVLYEQYF. The chain uses TRBV6-2 or TRBV6-3 and TRBJ2-7; TCRdb gives TRBD1 as the D gene, but with no DNA this cannot be confirmed. Per germline, CDR1 MNHEY and CDR2 SVGEGT. The CDR3 loop spans 14 amino acids.

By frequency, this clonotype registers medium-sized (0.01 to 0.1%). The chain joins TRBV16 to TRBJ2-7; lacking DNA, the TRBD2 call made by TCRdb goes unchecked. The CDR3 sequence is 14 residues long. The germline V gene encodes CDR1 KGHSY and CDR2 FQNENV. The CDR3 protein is CASSHSGREGEQYF.

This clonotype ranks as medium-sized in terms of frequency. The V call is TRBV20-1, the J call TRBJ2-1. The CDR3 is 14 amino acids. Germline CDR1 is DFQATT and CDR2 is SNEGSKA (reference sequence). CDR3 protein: CSARDLAENNEQFF.

CDR3 loop: CASSISVSHEQYF. The genes are TRBV19 and TRBJ2-7. The CDR3 spans 13 residues. CDR1 is LNHDA, CDR2 SQIVND, per germline (reference sequence).

CDR3 sequence: CASRPGQGARAFF. The genes are TRBV12-3 or TRBV12-4 and TRBJ1-1; as DNA is missing, the TRBD1 call by TCRdb cannot be tested. The CDR3 has 13 residues.

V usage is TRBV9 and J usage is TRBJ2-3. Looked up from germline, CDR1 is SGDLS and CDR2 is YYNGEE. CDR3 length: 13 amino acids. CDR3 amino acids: CASSITTGDTQYF.

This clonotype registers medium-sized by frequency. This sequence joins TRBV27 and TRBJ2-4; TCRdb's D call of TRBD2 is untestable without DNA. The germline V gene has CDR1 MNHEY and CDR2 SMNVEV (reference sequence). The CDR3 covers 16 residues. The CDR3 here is CASSPRDLPGVDIQYF.